This T cell receptor beta chain was observed in a study of regulatory T cells in long-lasting Graves disease. General study points: Sharing of public clonotypes was greater in persistent patients (under 3,000) than in new patients (roughly 1,000). Possibly, too few samples lowered accuracy.

As to time point: newly diagnosed GD, antithyroid drugs for less than 3 months. Following extraction of RNA from PBMCs, that RNA was used to make the TCR library. TCR beta libraries were built with iRepertoire HTBI primers and Arm-PCR of CDR3 regions. Using its own MiXCR run on the multiplex PCR reads, TCRdb lists one record per CDR3 protein. The data hold more than 450,000 distinct CDR3 sequences, with 12% observed a single time. The CDR3 sequence is 15 residues long. With 2 bases removed from V and 2 bases from J, the gap between germline ends came to 12 bases. Germline lookup yields CDR1 SGHTA and CDR2 FQGTGA. This clonotype occurred many times. The antigen is undetermined. This sample also belongs to another study, concerning T cells in Graves' hyperthyroidism and ophthalmopathy.

This clonotype originated in a woman younger than 45 with Graves disease. The chain carries TRBV7-3 and TRBJ1-1; perhaps TRBD1 as D (6 bases). The input for sequencing was peripheral blood mononuclear cells (PBMCs), taken at new diagnosis, from a patient treated with antithyroid drugs. The CDR3 protein is CASSLYPGANTEAFF. The CDR3 coding sequence is TGTGCCAGCAGCTTATATCCAGGGGCCAACACTGAAGCTTTCTTT.